This entry features one T cell receptor (beta chain) sequence. This sample was taken from a study of control samples from healthy donors and cancer patients. CDR1 SGHNT and CDR2 YYREEE come from the germline V gene (reference sequence). With 2 bases removed from V and 3 bases from J, the gap between germline ends came to 6 bases. This CDR3 is 12 amino acids long. TCRdb's copy holds only in-frame clones and misses some; the assay was immunoSEQ multiplex PCR. The table records 91,000 or so clones, about nine tenths of them present only once. The J gene is TRBJ2-7, the V gene TRBV5-4, with D tentatively TRBD2 (5 bases). The sequenced material came from blood. The origin of this receptor is a woman aged 25 to 39 in good health. CDR3 protein: CASSFGNYEQYF. The CDR3 coding sequence is TGTGCCAGCAGCTTCGGGAACTACGAGCAGTACTTC.